This T cell receptor beta chain was sequenced during a study of blood T cell repertoires in COVID-19. Study in general: Some COVID-19 samples were acute and others convalescent; all came from the United States, Italy and Spain.

Cohort allocation depended upon clinical history that participants reported. Germline CDR1 reads ENHRY; CDR2 reads SYGVKD. The CDR3 covers 14 residues. The V gene lost 10 bases and the J gene lost 2 bases, with 15 bases spanning the gap. Method: immunoSEQ multiplex PCR; TCRdb's copy keeps in-frame clones and lacks some. The sample lists under 300,000 clones, roughly 87% occurring once. The source material was PBMCs or T cells enriched from blood (not recorded which). V is TRBV10-3 and J is TRBJ1-5; the D gene is possibly TRBD1 (5 bases). The receptor comes from a woman aged 25 to 45 with acute COVID-19. The CDR3 coding sequence is TGTGCCACCCACCCCGGGGGGGGCAATCAGCCCCAGCATTTT. This sequence encodes CATHPGGGNQPQHF.